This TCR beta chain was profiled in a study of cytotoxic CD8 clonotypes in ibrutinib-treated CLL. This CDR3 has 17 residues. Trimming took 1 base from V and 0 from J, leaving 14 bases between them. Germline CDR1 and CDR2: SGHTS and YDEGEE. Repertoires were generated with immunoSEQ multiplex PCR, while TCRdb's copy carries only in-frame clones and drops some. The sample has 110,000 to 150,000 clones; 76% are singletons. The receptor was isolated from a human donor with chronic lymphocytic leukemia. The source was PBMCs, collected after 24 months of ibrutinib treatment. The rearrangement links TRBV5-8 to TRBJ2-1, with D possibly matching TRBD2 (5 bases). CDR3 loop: CASSLFLSASSYNEQFF. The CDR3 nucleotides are TGTGCCAGCAGCTTGTTCCTTAGCGCCAGCTCCTACAATGAGCAGTTCTTC.